The 18 T cell receptor beta chains listed next were all sequenced from one sample in a study of cytotoxic CD8 clonotypes in ibrutinib-treated CLL. The repertoire was sequenced with immunoSEQ multiplex PCR; TCRdb's copy has only in-frame clones and lacks some. The sample shows under 150,000 clones, 91% of them seen only once. The specimen comprised PBMCs, sampled after 12 months of ibrutinib treatment. These receptors were obtained from a human donor with chronic lymphocytic leukemia.

V is TRBV19 and J is TRBJ2-5; D is perhaps TRBD1 (5 bases). With 6 bases removed from V and 3 bases from J, the gap between germline ends came to 14 bases. In germline, CDR1 is LNHDA, CDR2 SQIVND (reference sequence). The CDR3 sequence is 14 residues long. CDR3 region: CASSRRYRKETQYF. CDR3 sequence (DNA): TGTGCCAGTAGCCGAAGGTACAGGAAAGAGACCCAGTACTTC.

The chain links TRBV5-6 to TRBJ2-7, with D unclear. Germline loops: CDR1 SGHDT, CDR2 YYEEEE. The CDR3 is 13 residues long. V lost 0 bases and J lost 7, with 11 bases in between. The CDR3 spells CASSLDLNREQYF. The DNA of the CDR3 is TGTGCCAGCAGCTTGGACCTAAATAGAGAGCAGTACTTC. Combining the CDR3 with reference TRBV5-6 and TRBJ2-7 gives the whole variable domain DAGVTQSPTHLIKTRGQQVTLRCSPKSGHDTVSWYQQALGQGPQFIFQYYEEEERQRGNFPDRFSGHQFPNYSSELNVNALLLGDSALYLCASSLDLNREQYFGPGTRLTVT.

The chain combines TRBV19 with TRBJ2-2; the D gene is possibly TRBD2 (6 bases). In germline, CDR1 is LNHDA, CDR2 SQIVND (reference sequence). This CDR3 has 13 amino acids. V was shortened by 10 bases and J by 5 bases, with 14 bases between the two germline ends. CDR3 amino acids: CATKVEGTGELFF. CDR3 sequence (DNA): TGTGCCACCAAAGTGGAGGGTACCGGGGAGCTGTTTTTT.

The rearrangement joins TRBV6-5 to TRBJ2-1; D unresolved. This CDR3 has 14 amino acids. Trimming removed 0 bases from V and 5 bases from J, with 8 bases in between. Looked up from germline, CDR1 is MNHEY and CDR2 is SVGAGI. CDR3 bases: TGTGCCAGCAGTTACTCGATGGCCGACAATGAGCAGTTCTTC. It is translated as CASSYSMADNEQFF.

The chain has TRBV6-1 and TRBJ1-1; D uncertain. Between the trimmed V and J ends, which lost 6 bases and 8 bases, there was a span of 10 bases. CDR1 and CDR2 (germline): MNHNS, SASEGT. The CDR3 has 11 residues. The CDR3 sequence: CASRADAEAFF. The CDR3 bases are TGTGCCAGCAGGGCTGACGCCGAAGCTTTCTTT.

The chain joins TRBV19 to TRBJ1-1; TRBD1 is a possible D gene (5 bases). The CDR3 is 14 amino acids. Germline V lookup: CDR1 LNHDA, CDR2 SQIVND (reference sequence). Trimming stripped 6 bases from V and 0 bases from J, with 11 bases between. In DNA, the CDR3 is TGTGCCAGTAGGAGACAGACTATGAACACTGAAGCTTTCTTT. As protein: CASRRQTMNTEAFF.

The chain carries TRBV21-1 and TRBJ2-5. TRBV21-1 is an annotated pseudogene. The CDR3 extends over 10 amino acids. For the CDR3, the DNA is TGTGCCAGCAGCAAAGAGACCCAGTACTTC. It codes for CASSKETQYF.

The V and J genes are TRBV4-1 and TRBJ1-1; 7 nucleotides align to TRBD1. CDR3 length: 16 amino acids. The germline V gene has CDR1 MGHRA and CDR2 YSYEKL. V gave up 4 bases and J gave up 1 base; unmatched junction bases: 9. CDR3 in amino acids: CASSRGGTEKNTEAFF. The DNA for the CDR3 is TGCGCCAGCAGCCGCGGGGGGACAGAAAAGAACACTGAAGCTTTCTTT.

The rearrangement uses TRBV28 and TRBJ2-7; possibly TRBD2 for D (6 bases). The germline CDR1 and CDR2 sequences are MDHEN and SYDVKM. Trimming pared 7 bases from V and 0 bases from J, leaving 13 bases between. The CDR3 is 14 residues long. This CDR3 reads CASTEGGPSYEQYF. The CDR3 DNA sequence: TGTGCCAGCACCGAGGGAGGACCCTCCTACGAGCAGTACTTC.

The chain couples TRBV11-2 to TRBJ1-2; 8 nucleotides agree with TRBD1. In germline, CDR1 is SGHAT, CDR2 FQNNGV. The trim removed 3 bases at V and 2 bases at J, leaving 8 bases unmatched. The CDR3 spans 16 residues. DNA for the CDR3: TGTGCCAGCAGCTTTAGGACAGGGACTTTCAACTATGGCTACACCTTC. This encodes CASSFRTGTFNYGYTF.

This clone was found once. The chain links TRBV30 to TRBJ2-2; 7 positions match TRBD2. With 0 bases clipped from V and 4 bases from J, the junction kept 8 bases outside the gene matches. Per germline, CDR1 GTSNPN and CDR2 SVGIG (reference sequence). This CDR3 comprises 16 residues. The CDR3 DNA reads as TGTGCCTGGAGTGTGTGGCGGGAGAGTTTCACCGGGGAGCTGTTTTTT. It specifies CAWSVWRESFTGELFF.

The chain couples TRBV6-5 to TRBJ1-4, with D uncertain. The germline CDR1 and CDR2 sequences are MNHEY and SVGAGI. There are 14 residues in the CDR3. Trimming cost V 0 bases and J 7 bases, with 9 bases left between them. Here the CDR3 DNA reads TGTGCCAGCAGTTACTCTCTACCGCTTGAAAAACTGTTTTTT. Its translation: CASSYSLPLEKLFF.

This chain joins TRBV6-5 and TRBJ1-1, with D perhaps matching TRBD1 (5 bases). Germline V gives CDR1 MNHEY, CDR2 SVGAGI. The CDR3 covers 14 residues. Trimming stripped 7 bases from V and 5 bases from J, with 17 bases between. DNA of the CDR3: TGTGCCAGCATTAGTCAGCCGGGGGTGACTGAAGCTTTCTTT. Its protein is CASISQPGVTEAFF.

The CDR3 loop reads CASSESGAGANVLTF. The CDR3 bases are TGCGCCAGCAGTGAGTCAGGGGCTGGGGCCAACGTCCTGACTTTC. The chain links TRBV10-1 to TRBJ2-6; tentative D call: TRBD1 (5 bases). The germline gives CDR1 WNHNN, CDR2 SYGVQD (reference sequence). The V end lost 0 bases, the J end lost 2 bases, and 5 bases lay between the germline ends. This CDR3 is 15 amino acids long.

The chain uses TRBV18 and TRBJ2-7; the D is unclear. Germline lookup yields CDR1 KGHSH and CDR2 LQKENI. V was clipped by 3 bases and J by 0 bases, with 3 bases between them. The CDR3 spans 12 residues. This CDR3 is CASSPYSYEQYF. The CDR3, as DNA: TGTGCCAGCTCACCGTACTCCTACGAGCAGTACTTC.

The CDR3 DNA sequence: TGTGCCAGCAGCTTCGGACAGAACACCGGGGAGCTGTTTTTT. Amino acids: CASSFGQNTGELFF. The V and J genes are TRBV7-3 and TRBJ2-2; the D gene is possibly TRBD1 (5 bases). Germline values: CDR1 SGHTA, CDR2 FQGTGA. CDR3 length equals 14 residues. The V end lost 3 bases, the J end lost 1 base, and 6 bases lay between the germline ends.

The rearrangement joins TRBV19 to TRBJ2-3; D is undetermined. Looked up from germline, CDR1 is LNHDA and CDR2 is SQIVND (reference sequence). V was cut by 5 bases and J by 2 bases, with 8 bases left in between. This CDR3 is 13 amino acids long. The CDR3, as DNA: TGTGCCAGTAGTCCCCAGTACACAGATACGCAGTATTTT. Its translation is CASSPQYTDTQYF. The whole variable domain, filled in from reference TRBV19 and TRBJ2-3, reads DGGITQSPKYLFRKEGQNVTLSCEQNLNHDAMYWYRQDPGQGLRLIYYSQIVNDFQKGDIAEGYSVSREKKESFPLTVTSAQKNPTAFYLCASSPQYTDTQYFGPGTRLTVL.

The J gene is TRBJ1-2, the V gene TRBV5-1; maybe TRBD1 (5 bases). Germline V gene lookup returns CDR1 SGHRS and CDR2 YFSETQ. V was pared by 0 bases and J by 5 bases, with 8 bases between. This CDR3 is 13 amino acids long. The CDR3 nucleotides are TGCGCCAGCAGCTTGGACGGGACTTATGGCTACACCTTC. Protein: CASSLDGTYGYTF. Full variable domain (missing parts from reference TRBV5-1 and TRBJ1-2): KAGVTQTPRYLIKTRGQQVTLSCSPISGHRSVSWYQQTPGQGLQFLFEYFSETQRNKGNFPGRFSGRQFSNSRSEMNVSTLELGDSALYLCASSLDGTYGYTFGSGTRLTVV.